Sequencing of this T cell receptor beta chain was carried out in a study of T-cell memory formation after mild COVID-19. Study summary: For the most part, TCR clusters were specific to one donor.

With constant-segment primers, 5'RACE yielded cDNA libraries of TCR alpha and TCR beta that carried sample barcodes and UMIs. TCRdb itself ran the 5' RACE reads through MiXCR, one entry per CDR3 protein. The sample holds roughly 400,000 distinct CDR3 sequences, about a sixth seen once. The CDR3 loop spans 14 amino acids. Looked up from germline, CDR1 is SGHRS and CDR2 is YFSETQ. V dropped 1 base and J dropped 9; count of bases not matched to a gene: 6. This clonotype occurred a few times. Its target is not known. Points from the study as a whole: Day 37-peaking second-wave clones had unconfirmed SARS-CoV-2 specificity. Clones that contracted from day 15 to 85 were balanced CD4/CD8, while later expanders leaned CD4+.

The TCR sequence derives from a man aged 18-30 years who had mild COVID-19 (a few samples of this study predate the infection). Cell type and time point are not known. The chain uses TRBV5-1 and TRBJ2-4; 8 nucleotides line up with TRBD1. The sample taken for sequencing was PBMCs or a T cell subset sorted from them (not recorded which). The CDR3 loop reads CASSLYTGTGIQYF. The CDR3 DNA reads TGCGCCAGCAGCTTGTATACAGGGACAGGCATTCAGTACTTC.